The sequence of this T cell receptor (beta chain) was determined in a study of blood T cell repertoires in COVID-19. Study information: Sites in the United States, Italy and Spain provided acute and convalescent COVID-19 samples. PBMCs, B-cell-depleted T cells, or T cells were the source of the cDNA or gDNA that made up the material.

In the original processing: Amplifying reference gene primers gave estimates of nucleated cell counts. Here immunoSEQ multiplex PCR was the method, and the copy in TCRdb shows in-frame clones only, minus some. V and J calls and clone size are given by that table; D and trimming were obtained from the DNA. Seen here are about 96,000 clones, roughly 90% observed once, and the top ten hold around 4.2%. The CDR3 runs 14 residues. The V end lost 4 bases, the J end lost 0 bases, and 7 bases lay between the germline ends. Germline-derived CDR1 and CDR2 are SEHNR and FQNEAQ (reference sequence). A note on this clone: Other DNA sequences in this sample translate to the same CDR3.

The receptor's source is a human donor with COVID-19, enrolled during active disease. The donor label of this sample is uncertain. The sample taken for sequencing was peripheral blood. The chain uses TRBV7-9 and TRBJ1-5; the D gene is possibly TRBD1 (5 bases). The DNA of the CDR3 is TGTGCCAGCAGCTCCAGGGATAGCAATCAGCCCCAGCATTTT. Amino acids: CASSSRDSNQPQHF.